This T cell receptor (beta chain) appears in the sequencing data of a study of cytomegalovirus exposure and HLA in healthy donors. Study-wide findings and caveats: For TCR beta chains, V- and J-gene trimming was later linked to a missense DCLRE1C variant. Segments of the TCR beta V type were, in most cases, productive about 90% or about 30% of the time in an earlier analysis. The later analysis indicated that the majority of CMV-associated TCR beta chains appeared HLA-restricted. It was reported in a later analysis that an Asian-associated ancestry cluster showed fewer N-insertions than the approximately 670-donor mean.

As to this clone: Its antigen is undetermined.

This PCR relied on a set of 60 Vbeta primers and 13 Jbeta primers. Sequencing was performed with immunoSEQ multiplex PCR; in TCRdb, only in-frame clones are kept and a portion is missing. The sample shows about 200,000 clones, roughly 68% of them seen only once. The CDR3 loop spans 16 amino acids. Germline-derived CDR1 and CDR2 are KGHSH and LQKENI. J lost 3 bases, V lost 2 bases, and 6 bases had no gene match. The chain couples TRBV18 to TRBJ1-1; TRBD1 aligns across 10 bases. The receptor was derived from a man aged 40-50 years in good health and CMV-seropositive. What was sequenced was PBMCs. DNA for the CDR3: TGTGCCAGCTCACCATCAGACAGGGGGCGCGACACTGAAGCTTTCTTT. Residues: CASSPSDRGRDTEAFF.